Each of the 24 T cell receptor beta chains below was sequenced from the same sample in a study of blood T cell repertoires in COVID-19. Clones were read by immunoSEQ multiplex PCR, and TCRdb kept only the in-frame ones, dropping some. The profile shows around 450,000 clones, roughly 85% of them singletons. The specimen was PBMCs or T cells enriched from blood (not recorded which). Receptors originate from a woman in her late teens or twenties with acute COVID-19.

The chain recombines TRBV7-2 with TRBJ2-1; 8 bases map to TRBD2. Looked up from germline, CDR1 is SGHTA and CDR2 is FQGNSA. The J segment lost 8 bases and the V segment lost 2 bases, leaving 11 bases of the junction unmatched. The CDR3 has 16 amino acids. CDR3 protein: CASSLMGLVIPDEQFF. The CDR3 DNA is TGTGCCAGCAGCTTAATGGGACTAGTCATCCCCGATGAGCAGTTCTTC.

The J gene is TRBJ2-1, the V gene TRBV16; no clear D gene. Deletions cut 2 bases from V and 4 bases from J, with 6 bases between. The CDR3 covers 13 residues. Germline V gene data show CDR1 as KGHSY and CDR2 as FQNENV. In nucleotides, the CDR3 is TGTGCCAGCAGCCAAGCGAAATACAATGAGCAGTTCTTC. Protein sequence: CASSQAKYNEQFF.

This clone was seen once. J is TRBJ1-3 and V is TRBV15; D is ambiguous. V gave up 0 bases and J gave up 0 bases, with 6 bases separating them. Germline V gene lookup returns CDR1 LNHNV and CDR2 YYDKDF (reference sequence). This CDR3 comprises 15 residues. The CDR3 loop reads CATSRDGRSGNTIYF. The CDR3, as DNA: TGTGCCACCAGCAGAGATGGGCGCTCTGGAAACACCATATATTTT.

The chain uses TRBV28 and TRBJ2-6; perhaps TRBD1 as D (5 bases). The CDR3 contains 16 residues. CDR1 is MDHEN and CDR2 is SYDVKM in the germline V gene. Trimming left V 3 bases short and J 0 bases short, with 9 bases between. As DNA, the CDR3 is TGTGCCAGCAGTTTGACAGCCAGCTCTGGGGCCAACGTCCTGACTTTC. As protein: CASSLTASSGANVLTF.

J is TRBJ1-1 and V is TRBV12-5; D remains unclear. This CDR3 is 13 amino acids long. CDR1 and CDR2 from the germline V gene are LGHNT and FRNRAP. The V end was cut by 0 bases, the J end by 6 bases, with 8 bases between. CDR3 nucleotides: TGTGCTAGTGGTTTGGTGAACAACCCTGAAGCTTTCTTT. It specifies CASGLVNNPEAFF.

Here the CDR3 reads CASSWSTSGRFYEQFF. DNA for the CDR3: TGTGCCAGCAGCTGGTCGACTAGCGGGAGATTTTATGAGCAGTTCTTC. The rearrangement links TRBV5-6 to TRBJ2-1; 12 positions match TRBD2. Germline assignment: CDR1 SGHDT and CDR2 YYEEEE. The CDR3 length is 16 residues. V shed 3 bases, J shed 8 bases, and the junction held 9 bases outside the gene matches.

This chain uses TRBV6-5 with TRBJ2-7, with 10 bases aligning to TRBD2. The CDR3 has 15 residues. Per germline, CDR1 MNHEY and CDR2 SVGAGI. The V and J ends lost 6 bases and 1 base, in that order; junction bases with no gene match: 6. The CDR3 DNA reads as TGTGCCAGCAGGGGCGCTAGCGGGGGATCCTACGAGCAGTACTTC. Translated, it gives CASRGASGGSYEQYF.

The V call is TRBV11-1, the J call TRBJ2-1, with 14 bases matching TRBD2. V shed 5 bases, J shed 5 bases, and the junction held 5 bases outside the gene matches. Per the germline V gene, CDR1 is SGHAT and CDR2 is FQDESV (reference sequence). The CDR3 length is 16 residues. The CDR3 protein is CASSAGTSGSDNEQFF. For the CDR3, the DNA is TGTGCCAGCAGCGCCGGGACTAGCGGGAGTGACAATGAGCAGTTCTTC.

This rearrangement joins TRBV20-1 to TRBJ2-1; 11 nucleotides line up with TRBD2. The CDR3 has 16 amino acids. V shed 3 bases, J shed 4 bases, and the junction held 8 bases outside the gene matches. CDR1 and CDR2 from the germline V gene are DFQATT and SNEGSKA (reference sequence). The CDR3 DNA is TGCAGTGCTAGTGAAATTCTAGCGGGGGGTTACAATGAGCAGTTCTTC. Its translation: CSASEILAGGYNEQFF.

This chain uses TRBV5-1 with TRBJ2-1, with a tentative D call TRBD2 (6 bases). From germline, CDR1 is SGHRS and CDR2 YFSETQ. Trimming took 4 bases from V and 0 from J, leaving 11 bases between them. The CDR3 totals 15 residues. The CDR3 nucleotides read TGCGCCAGCAGCCTGGGACTTGGCTCCTACAATGAGCAGTTCTTC. This sequence encodes CASSLGLGSYNEQFF.

This chain joins TRBV27 and TRBJ2-5; 10 nucleotides line up with TRBD1. Germline loops: CDR1 MNHEY, CDR2 SMNVEV (reference sequence). The CDR3 consists of 14 residues. J was trimmed by 4 bases and V by 2 bases; bases with no gene match: 1. In DNA, the CDR3 is TGTGCCAGCAGTTTAGACAGGGGGCTAGAGACCCAGTACTTC. Translation gives CASSLDRGLETQYF.

This sequence joins TRBV4-3 and TRBJ1-1; D unclear. The V and J ends lost 0 bases and 1 base respectively, with 9 bases between them. Germline V gene sequence: CDR1 LGHNA, CDR2 YSLEER. The CDR3 extends over 15 amino acids. In DNA, the CDR3 is TGCGCCAGCAGCCAAGATCGGTTTCCGAACACTGAAGCTTTCTTT. It codes for CASSQDRFPNTEAFF.

The chain links TRBV5-1 to TRBJ1-4; D possibly corresponds to TRBD1 (5 bases). The CDR3 consists of 15 residues. CDR1 is SGHRS and CDR2 is YFSETQ in the germline V gene. Trimming shortened V by 0 bases and J by 7 bases, and 13 bases separated the two germline ends. In DNA, the CDR3 is TGCGCCAGCAGCTTGGTGGCGGCAAGGGGTGAAAAACTGTTTTTT. It translates to CASSLVAARGEKLFF.

J is TRBJ1-2 and V is TRBV5-6; TRBD1 is a possible D gene (5 bases). The CDR3 is 14 residues long. CDR1 and CDR2 (germline): SGHDT, YYEEEE. Deletions cut 4 bases from V and 1 base from J, with 11 bases between. The CDR3 nucleotides read TGTGCCAGCAGCCCCCCGACAGATAACTATGGCTACACCTTC. Protein sequence: CASSPPTDNYGYTF.

The rearrangement links TRBV5-8 to TRBJ1-6; D is possibly TRBD1 (5 bases). The V and J ends lost 3 bases and 8 bases respectively, with 15 bases between them. Germline CDR1 and CDR2: SGHTS and YDEGEE. CDR3 length: 15 residues. The CDR3 nucleotides are TGTGCCAGCAGCTCGTTCGGGGGTCACTATTCACCCCTCCACTTT. This translates into CASSSFGGHYSPLHF. The entire variable domain, with the rest obtained from reference TRBV5-8 and TRBJ1-6, is as follows: EAGVTQSPTHLIKTRGQQATLRCSPISGHTSVYWYQQALGLGLQFLLWYDEGEERNRGNFPPRFSGRQFPNYSSELNVNALELEDSALYLCASSSFGGHYSPLHFGNGTRLTVT.

V usage is TRBV6-5 and J usage is TRBJ2-2, with 9 bases fitting TRBD1. The length of the CDR3 is 16 residues. The germline V gene encodes CDR1 MNHEY and CDR2 SVGAGI. The V and J ends lost 0 bases and 5 bases, in that order; junction bases with no gene match: 4. The CDR3 region has the DNA TGTGCCAGCAGTTACTCTACAGGGGGCTATACCGGGGAGCTGTTTTTT. It specifies CASSYSTGGYTGELFF.

The V call is TRBV5-5, the J call TRBJ2-7, with a possible D match to TRBD1 (6 bases). Per germline, CDR1 SGHKS and CDR2 YYEKEE (reference sequence). CDR3 length: 19 residues. Trimming stripped 2 bases from V and 8 bases from J, with 32 bases between. The CDR3 loop is CASSFLEEKSTGTLFQQYF. CDR3 bases: TGTGCCAGCAGCTTTTTGGAAGAGAAAAGTACCGGGACACTATTCCAGCAGTACTTC.

The chain uses TRBV7-9 and TRBJ2-7; 7 nucleotides match TRBD2. This CDR3 region has 14 residues. The V gene end was trimmed by 0 bases and the J gene end by 6 bases; junction bases not matched to a gene: 5. Per germline, CDR1 SEHNR and CDR2 FQNEAQ (reference sequence). CDR3 DNA sequence: TGTGCCAGCAGCTTAGCGGGAGGGCCGATCGAGCAGTACTTC. Encoded protein: CASSLAGGPIEQYF.

J is TRBJ2-3 and V is TRBV29-1; D is unclear. This CDR3 comprises 14 residues. Germline values: CDR1 SQVTM, CDR2 ANQGSEA. V was clipped by 3 bases and J by 1 base, with 11 bases between them. The CDR3 loop reads CSVERRVGTDTQYF. CDR3 DNA: TGCAGCGTTGAGCGACGGGTGGGCACAGATACGCAGTATTTT.

This rearrangement joins TRBV4-1 to TRBJ1-2, with D tentatively TRBD1 (6 bases). The CDR3 totals 15 residues. CDR1 is MGHRA, CDR2 YSYEKL, per germline. V gave up 4 bases and J gave up 4 bases, with 16 bases separating them. DNA for the CDR3: TGCGCCAGCAGCCCAGAGGTAGGGGGTATCTATGGCTACACCTTC. Protein product: CASSPEVGGIYGYTF.

This chain joins TRBV3-1 (or the pseudogene TRBV3-2) and TRBJ1-6; no definite D call. The CDR3 spans 13 residues. V lost 0 bases, J lost 10 bases, and 7 bases lay in between. Germline V gene data show CDR1 as LGHDT and CDR2 as YNNKEL (reference sequence). CDR3 sequence reads: CASSQETSSPLHF. In nucleotides, the CDR3 is TGTGCCAGCAGCCAAGAGACATCCTCACCCCTCCACTTT.

The chain uses TRBV11-2 and TRBJ1-2; 8 bases are a match to TRBD1. The CDR3 is made up of 13 amino acids. Germline CDR1 is SGHAT and CDR2 is FQNNGV. V lost 2 bases and J lost 6; bases outside the gene matches: 2. The CDR3 bases are TGTGCCAGCAGCTTAATGGGACAGGATGGCTACACCTTC. Encoded protein: CASSLMGQDGYTF. The whole variable domain, filled in from reference TRBV11-2 and TRBJ1-2, reads EAGVAQSPRYKIIEKRQSVAFWCNPISGHATLYWYQQILGQGPKLLIQFQNNGVVDDSQLPKDRFSAERLKGVDSTLKIQPAKLEDSAVYLCASSLMGQDGYTFGSGTRLTVV.

This chain joins TRBV25-1 and TRBJ2-7; 9 bases align to TRBD1. Germline V lookup: CDR1 MGHDK, CDR2 SYGVNS. The V segment lost 6 bases and the J segment 7 bases; nucleotides outside the gene matches: 10. The CDR3 runs 14 residues. The CDR3 nucleotides read TGTGCCAGCAGGACTCCGGGACAGGGTGGGGAGCAGTACTTC. Its translation is CASRTPGQGGEQYF.

V is TRBV30 and J is TRBJ2-1; no clear D. From germline, CDR1 is GTSNPN and CDR2 SVGIG (reference sequence). V lost 0 bases, J lost 10 bases, and 13 bases lay in between. This CDR3 spans 13 amino acids. CDR3 in amino acids: CAWSVQSDTEQFF. As DNA, the CDR3 is TGTGCCTGGAGTGTACAATCCGACACCGAGCAGTTCTTC.